Described below is a single T cell receptor beta chain sequence and its context. Its antigen is unknown. TCRdb's table, derived via immunoSEQ multiplex PCR, lists solely in-frame clones and lacks some. Of about 49,000 clones listed, approximately 84% are singletons. This specimen belongs to a study of OX40 agonist ivuxolimab in advanced cancers. Background on the study: Therapy given before enrollment (anti-PD-1, anti-PD-L1 or anti-CTLA-4) was allowed, and 30% to 50% had some. Three partial responders included one hepatocellular carcinoma patient and two cutaneous melanoma patients.

From germline, CDR1 is SGHTA and CDR2 FQGNSA. The trim removed 0 bases at V and 3 bases at J, leaving 11 bases unmatched. The CDR3 consists of 18 residues. Study-level results: Antigen specificity remained undetermined for the expanded peripheral T cells. CD8+ T cells averaged more expanded clones than CD4+.

This clonotype originated in an adult with an advanced solid tumor such as melanoma, head and neck, liver or kidney cancer. The sequencing used CD4+ or CD8+ T cells sorted from blood, collected in a trial of the OX40 agonist ivuxolimab. The chain uses TRBV7-2 and TRBJ2-7; 10 bases agree with TRBD2. The CDR3, as DNA: TGTGCCAGCAGCTTAGCTAGCATTACTAGCGGGAAGATCTACGAGCAGTACTTC. Its translation: CASSLASITSGKIYEQYF.